This entry lists 10 T cell receptor beta chains sequenced from one sample in a study of blood T cell repertoires in COVID-19. The protocol was immunoSEQ multiplex PCR, while the TCRdb copy is restricted to in-frame clones and leaves out a portion. The sample includes 140,000 to 150,000 clones, 75% to 90% seen only once; the top ten take 44%. Sequenced input: peripheral blood. The receptors come from a human donor in a cohort sampled during active COVID-19.

The chain's CDR3 is CAWSGADYGYTF. The CDR3 coding sequence is TGTGCCTGGTCAGGGGCAGACTATGGCTACACCTTC. The gene calls are TRBV30 and TRBJ1-2, with D perhaps matching TRBD1 (6 bases). The length of the CDR3 is 12 residues. Per the germline V gene, CDR1 is GTSNPN and CDR2 is SVGIG (reference sequence). Trimming shortened V by 5 bases and J by 3 bases, and 10 bases separated the two germline ends.

V usage is TRBV13 and J usage is TRBJ2-7, with D possibly being TRBD1 (6 bases). Trimming left V 1 base short and J 7 bases short, with 14 bases between. Germline V gives CDR1 PRHDT, CDR2 FYEKMQ (reference sequence). This CDR3 comprises 14 residues. The CDR3 coding sequence is TGTGCCAGCAGCTTAGCGCCCAGGGGTGGGGAGCAGTACTTC. This codes for CASSLAPRGGEQYF.

The CDR3 coding sequence is TGTGCCAGCAGCCAAGAAGCGACAGGGGGGGAAAAACTGTTTTTT. It encodes CASSQEATGGEKLFF. The chain recombines TRBV3-1 (or the pseudogene TRBV3-2) with TRBJ1-4; 9 positions match TRBD1. Germline assignment: CDR1 LGHDT and CDR2 YNNKEL (reference sequence). V lost 0 bases, J lost 8 bases, and 4 bases stayed unmatched. This CDR3 comprises 15 residues.

The CDR3 DNA reads as TGTGCCAGCGAAAGGGGGGGTGAGAATGAGCAGTTCTTC. It yields the protein CASERGGENEQFF. J is TRBJ2-1 and V is TRBV7-9; weak D call: TRBD2 (7 bases). The germline V gene encodes CDR1 SEHNR and CDR2 FQNEAQ (reference sequence). V lost 8 bases, J lost 7 bases, and 15 bases lay in between. The CDR3 covers 13 residues.

The chain carries TRBV10-3 and TRBJ2-5; a possible D gene is TRBD2 (6 bases). Germline assignment: CDR1 ENHRY and CDR2 SYGVKD. This CDR3 comprises 15 residues. V gave up 2 bases and J gave up 5 bases, with 15 bases separating them. The CDR3 loop reads CAISERSREVETQYF. The CDR3 nucleotides read TGTGCCATCAGTGAGCGCTCCAGGGAGGTGGAGACCCAGTACTTC.

The CDR3 loop reads CASSIGLAVRGETQYF. The CDR3 DNA reads as TGTGCCAGTAGTATAGGACTAGCGGTCCGGGGGGAGACCCAGTACTTC. The chain carries TRBV19 and TRBJ2-5, with 9 bases identical to TRBD2. Germline CDR1 LNHDA, CDR2 SQIVND (reference sequence). Trimming took 1 base from V and 5 from J; bases not matched to a gene: 8. The CDR3 has 16 residues.

This clone occurred a few times. V is TRBV2 and J is TRBJ1-5, with 10 bases aligning to TRBD1. There are 14 residues in the CDR3. The trim removed 5 bases at V and 6 bases at J, leaving 4 bases unmatched. Per germline, CDR1 SNHLY and CDR2 FYNNEI. The CDR3 DNA reads as TGTGCCAGCAGTTCCGGGACAGGGGCTCAGCCCCAGCATTTT. It codes for CASSSGTGAQPQHF.

The CDR3 spells CASSTPGLRAGELFF. The CDR3, as DNA: TGTGCCAGCAGTACACCGGGACTTCGTGCCGGGGAGCTGTTTTTT. The rearrangement uses TRBV6-5 and TRBJ2-2, with a tentative D call TRBD2 (6 bases). CDR3 size: 15 residues. Trimming removed 5 bases from V and 6 bases from J, with 16 bases in between. Germline V gives CDR1 MNHEY, CDR2 SVGAGI.

This chain uses TRBV11-2 with TRBJ2-3, with TRBD2 matching 9 bases. The CDR3 totals 16 residues. With V trimmed by 1 base and J by 6 bases, 8 bases remained unmatched. Germline CDR1 reads SGHAT; CDR2 reads FQNNGV. As DNA, the CDR3 is TGTGCCAGCAGCTTAGGTGTTAGCGGGAGTACGGATACGCAGTATTTT. This codes for CASSLGVSGSTDTQYF.

The V and J genes are TRBV6-5 and TRBJ2-5; 9 nucleotides match TRBD2. With V trimmed by 4 bases and J by 2 bases, 8 bases remained unmatched. CDR1 and CDR2 (germline): MNHEY, SVGAGI. CDR3 length: 16 residues. DNA of the CDR3: TGTGCCAGCAGTTTCGGAGTAGCGGGGGTACAAGAGACCCAGTACTTC. Translation gives CASSFGVAGVQETQYF.